This entry lists 20 T cell receptor beta chains sequenced from one sample in a study of Tregs in tolerant kidney transplant recipients. Recipients received nonmyeloablative bone marrow transplants from related graft donors, with transient mixed chimerism. Clones were sequenced by immunoSEQ multiplex PCR, and TCRdb holds only the in-frame ones, with some missing. The profile shows tens of thousands of clones, roughly 93% of them singletons. The material sequenced was CD4+ T cells from blood (PBMCs), taken 12 months after the transplant. The receptor set was obtained from a human patient who received a combined kidney and bone marrow transplant. Some T cells may be the graft donor's.

Turning to this clone: The limits of the CDR3 on the DNA are not certain, so only TCRdb's listed CDR3 is given. CDR3 sequence: CAISERDRSSGGTPGSCFF. The chain employs TRBV10-3 and TRBJ2-2; TRBD2, the table's D call, was not compared with the DNA. Termini included, the CDR3 measures 19 amino acids. From germline, CDR1 is ENHRY and CDR2 SYGVKD.

This chain connects TRBV30 to TRBJ2-1; 9 positions agree with TRBD1. This CDR3 is 18 amino acids long. V shed 4 bases and J 1 base; nucleotides not matched to a gene: 14. In germline, CDR1 is GTSNPN, CDR2 SVGIG (reference sequence). The CDR3 protein is CAWTRLLGTGRSYNEQFF. The CDR3 coding sequence is TGTGCCTGGACCCGGTTATTGGGGACAGGGCGATCCTACAATGAGCAGTTCTTC.

The rearrangement links TRBV29-1 to TRBJ2-1; the D is unclear. Trimming left V 4 bases short and J 1 base short, with 8 bases between. The CDR3 consists of 13 residues. In germline, CDR1 is SQVTM, CDR2 ANQGSEA. The CDR3: CSVVERSYNEQFF. In nucleotides, the CDR3 is TGCAGCGTTGTGGAGAGATCCTACAATGAGCAGTTCTTC.

The chain uses TRBV6-5 and TRBJ2-7; 12 bases match TRBD2. The CDR3 is 15 residues long. Per the germline V gene, CDR1 is MNHEY and CDR2 is SVGAGI. V trimming: 2 bases; J trimming: 7 bases; junction bases outside the gene matches: 6. The CDR3 bases are TGTGCCAGCAGTTACCTAGCGGGAGGGCCTAAGGAGCAGTACTTC. Translating it yields CASSYLAGGPKEQYF.

The chain carries TRBV13 and TRBJ2-5; 11 bases line up with TRBD2. The germline gives CDR1 PRHDT, CDR2 FYEKMQ (reference sequence). The trim removed 5 bases at V and 2 bases at J, leaving 10 bases unmatched. The CDR3 spans 17 residues. In DNA, the CDR3 is TGTGCCAGCAGCCTTGGACTAGCGGGTAGCTTTCAAGAGACCCAGTACTTC. It is translated as CASSLGLAGSFQETQYF. The whole variable domain, remainder taken from reference TRBV13 and TRBJ2-5, is AAGVIQSPRHLIKEKRETATLKCYPIPRHDTVYWYQQGPGQDPQFLISFYEKMQSDKGSIPDRFSAQQFSDYHSELNMSSLELGDSALYFCASSLGLAGSFQETQYFGPGTRLLVL.

CDR3: CASNGQGDEQYF. The CDR3 region has the DNA TGTGCCAGCAACGGACAGGGGGACGAGCAGTACTTC. The chain joins TRBV6-5 to TRBJ2-7; 10 bases fit TRBD1. With V trimmed by 7 bases and J by 5 bases, 2 bases remained unmatched. Germline V gene lookup returns CDR1 MNHEY and CDR2 SVGAGI. The CDR3 spans 12 residues.

The table lists this clone with a count of one. The chain couples TRBV6-1 to TRBJ2-3; D may be TRBD1 (7 bases). The CDR3 has 15 residues. The V gene lost 4 bases and the J gene lost 4 bases, with 15 bases spanning the gap. Germline V lookup: CDR1 MNHNS, CDR2 SASEGT. CDR3 residues: CASSGTGASADTQYF. The CDR3 DNA reads as TGTGCCAGCAGTGGGACAGGCGCTAGCGCAGATACGCAGTATTTT.

The genes are TRBV7-2 and TRBJ1-2; D remains unclear. Trimming pared 0 bases from V and 3 bases from J, leaving 11 bases between. Germline CDR1 SGHTA, CDR2 FQGNSA. This CDR3 has 15 residues. The CDR3 nucleotides read TGTGCCAGCAGCTTAGCCTTTCAGAGGGACTATGGCTACACCTTC. Translation: CASSLAFQRDYGYTF.

V usage is TRBV6-5 and J usage is TRBJ1-1; a weak D match, TRBD1 (5 bases). Germline V gene sequence: CDR1 MNHEY, CDR2 SVGAGI. V was clipped by 6 bases and J by 6 bases, with 14 bases between them. The CDR3 totals 13 residues. The DNA of the CDR3 is TGTGCCAGCAGGGGCCAGGGTCTCGCTGAAGCTTTCTTT. This gives the protein CASRGQGLAEAFF.

The chain is built from TRBV5-1 and TRBJ2-5; 9 bases align to TRBD2. The J call could be wrong; TRBJ2-7 is a better fit for the DNA end. Germline V gives CDR1 SGHRS, CDR2 YFSETQ. The CDR3 is 14 residues long. The CDR3 region is CASSTTGTSNEQYF. For the CDR3, the DNA is TGCGCCAGCAGCACGACCGGGACTAGCAACGAGCAGTACTTC.

The chain employs TRBV6-5 and TRBJ1-3; 11 bases map to TRBD1. There are 15 residues in the CDR3. After removal of 9 bases from V and 3 bases from J, the junction contained 7 bases not matched to a gene. From germline, CDR1 is MNHEY and CDR2 SVGAGI. CDR3 sequence: CASWTGGYFGNTIYF. DNA for the CDR3: TGTGCCAGTTGGACAGGGGGCTACTTTGGAAACACCATATATTTT.

V is TRBV25-1 and J is TRBJ1-2; the match to TRBD1 covers 10 bases. The CDR3 sequence is 14 residues long. The V gene's germline CDR1 is MGHDK and CDR2 SYGVNS. Trimming removed 4 bases from V and 3 bases from J; junction bases left unmatched: 2. The CDR3 DNA follows: TGTGCCAGCAGTGCGGACAGGGGGTACTATGGCTACACCTTC. Translation gives CASSADRGYYGYTF.

The V and J genes are TRBV9 and TRBJ2-3, with a weak D call TRBD2 (5 bases). Germline values: CDR1 SGDLS, CDR2 YYNGEE. Trimming cost V 0 bases and J 2 bases, with 10 bases left between them. The CDR3 spans 15 residues. The CDR3 coding sequence is TGTGCCAGCAGCGTAGAAAAGCGGCACACAGATACGCAGTATTTT. It translates to CASSVEKRHTDTQYF.

The J gene is TRBJ1-2, the V gene TRBV28; unclear D gene. The CDR3 spans 12 residues. Trimming took off 1 base at V and 7 bases at J, with 7 bases between the two ends. Per germline, CDR1 MDHEN and CDR2 SYDVKM. The CDR3 region has the DNA TGTGCCAGCAGTTTATCCTCCGTTGGCTACACCTTC. This gives the protein CASSLSSVGYTF.

The V call is TRBV7-3, the J call TRBJ2-1; 8 bases are a match to TRBD2. The V gene end was trimmed by 4 bases and the J gene end by 7 bases; junction bases not matched to a gene: 9. Germline V gene lookup returns CDR1 SGHTA and CDR2 FQGTGA. This CDR3 has 15 residues. The CDR3 loop is CASSSREGGWNEQFF. In DNA form, the CDR3 reads TGTGCCAGCAGCTCCCGGGAGGGGGGCTGGAATGAGCAGTTCTTC.

Here the CDR3 reads CASSVGTSGVEQYF. The CDR3 DNA reads TGTGCCAGCAGCGTTGGGACTAGCGGAGTAGAGCAGTACTTC. The rearrangement links TRBV11-3 to TRBJ2-7; TRBD2 matches at 11 bases. This CDR3 is 14 amino acids long. Germline CDR1 reads SGHNT; CDR2 reads YENEEA. V shed 5 bases, J shed 7 bases, and the junction held 7 bases outside the gene matches.

Note on this clone: Other DNA sequences in this sample translate to the same CDR3. The CDR3, as DNA: TGTGCCAGCAGTCCAGGGACTTGGTATAATTCACCCCTCCACTTT. Translation gives CASSPGTWYNSPLHF. The V and J genes are TRBV6-1 and TRBJ1-6, with D perhaps matching TRBD1 (5 bases). Per the germline V gene, CDR1 is MNHNS and CDR2 is SASEGT. Trimming stripped 5 bases from V and 4 bases from J, with 12 bases between. The CDR3 is 15 residues long.

This sequence joins TRBV5-5 and TRBJ2-5, with 8 bases aligning to TRBD1. The CDR3 covers 13 residues. Trimming cost V 7 bases and J 5 bases; bases outside gene matches: 7. The V gene's germline CDR1 is SGHKS and CDR2 YYEKEE (reference sequence). The CDR3 is CASGQGAWETQYF. DNA for the CDR3: TGTGCCAGCGGGCAGGGGGCTTGGGAGACCCAGTACTTC.

CDR3 bases: TGTGCCAGCAGCGTAGCTATCGGGGGGAACACCGGGGAGCTGTTTTTT. Residues: CASSVAIGGNTGELFF. This chain links TRBV9 with TRBJ2-2; D might be TRBD2 (6 bases). This CDR3 spans 16 amino acids. CDR1 and CDR2 (germline): SGDLS, YYNGEE. V lost 0 bases, J lost 1 base, and 10 bases lay in between.

The genes are TRBV29-1 and TRBJ2-7; TRBD1 might be the D (5 bases). The CDR3 has 12 amino acids. Trimming left V 3 bases short and J 7 bases short, with 13 bases between. Germline CDR1 is SQVTM and CDR2 is ANQGSEA. In DNA form, the CDR3 reads TGCAGCGTTGAGGGCAGGGCAAGGGAGCAGTACTTC. Amino acids: CSVEGRAREQYF.